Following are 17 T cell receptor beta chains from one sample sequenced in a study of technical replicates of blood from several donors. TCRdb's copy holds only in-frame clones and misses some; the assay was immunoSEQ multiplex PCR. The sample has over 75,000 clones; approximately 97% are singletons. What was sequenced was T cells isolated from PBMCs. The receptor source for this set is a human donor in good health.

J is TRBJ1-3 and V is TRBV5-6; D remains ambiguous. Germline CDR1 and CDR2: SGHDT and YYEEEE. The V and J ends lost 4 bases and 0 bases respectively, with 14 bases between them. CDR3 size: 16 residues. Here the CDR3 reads CASSPPGSISGNTIYF. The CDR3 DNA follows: TGTGCCAGCAGCCCCCCTGGCAGTATCTCTGGAAACACCATATATTTT.

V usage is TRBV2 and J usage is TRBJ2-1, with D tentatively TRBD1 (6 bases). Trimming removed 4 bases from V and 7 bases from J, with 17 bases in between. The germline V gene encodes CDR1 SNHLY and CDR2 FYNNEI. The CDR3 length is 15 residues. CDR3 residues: CASSVQGTSWNEQFF. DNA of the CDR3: TGTGCCAGCAGTGTGCAGGGGACATCGTGGAATGAGCAGTTCTTC.

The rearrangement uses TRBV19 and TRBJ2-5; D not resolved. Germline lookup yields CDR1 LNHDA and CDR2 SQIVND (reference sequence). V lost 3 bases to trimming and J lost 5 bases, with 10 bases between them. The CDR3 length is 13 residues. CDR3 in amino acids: CASSMGRLETQYF. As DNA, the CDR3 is TGTGCCAGTAGTATGGGCCGGTTGGAGACCCAGTACTTC.

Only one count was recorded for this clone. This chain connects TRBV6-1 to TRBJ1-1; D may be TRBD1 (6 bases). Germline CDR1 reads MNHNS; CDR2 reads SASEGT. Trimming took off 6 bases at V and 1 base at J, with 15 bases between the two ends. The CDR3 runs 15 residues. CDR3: CASRRGGERNTEAFF. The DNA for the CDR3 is TGTGCCAGCAGAAGAGGGGGAGAGAGGAACACTGAAGCTTTCTTT.

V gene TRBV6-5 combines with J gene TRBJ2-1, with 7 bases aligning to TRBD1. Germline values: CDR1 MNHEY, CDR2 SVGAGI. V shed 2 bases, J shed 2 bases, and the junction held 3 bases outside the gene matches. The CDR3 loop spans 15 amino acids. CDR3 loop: CASSYDQGAYNEQFF. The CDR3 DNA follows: TGTGCCAGCAGTTACGACCAGGGGGCCTACAATGAGCAGTTCTTC.

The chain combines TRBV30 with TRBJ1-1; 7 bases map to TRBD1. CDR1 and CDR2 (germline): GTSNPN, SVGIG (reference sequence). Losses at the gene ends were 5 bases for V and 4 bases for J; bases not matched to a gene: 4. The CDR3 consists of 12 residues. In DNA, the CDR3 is TGTGCCTGGGACAGGGTAATCACTGAAGCTTTCTTT. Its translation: CAWDRVITEAFF.

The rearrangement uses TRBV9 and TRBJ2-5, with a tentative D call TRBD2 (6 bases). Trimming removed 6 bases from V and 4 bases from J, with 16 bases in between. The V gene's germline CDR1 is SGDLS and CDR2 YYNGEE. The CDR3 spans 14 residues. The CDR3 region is CASMRGVVGETQYF. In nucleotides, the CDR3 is TGTGCCAGCATGCGGGGCGTAGTCGGAGAGACCCAGTACTTC.

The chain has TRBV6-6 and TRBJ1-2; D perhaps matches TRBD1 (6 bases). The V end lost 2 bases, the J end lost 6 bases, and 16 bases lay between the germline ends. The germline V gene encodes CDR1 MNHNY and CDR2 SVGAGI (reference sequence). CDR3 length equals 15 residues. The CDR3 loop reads CASSYGRGGRNGYTF. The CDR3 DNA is TGTGCCAGCAGTTACGGGAGGGGGGGTCGGAATGGCTACACCTTC.

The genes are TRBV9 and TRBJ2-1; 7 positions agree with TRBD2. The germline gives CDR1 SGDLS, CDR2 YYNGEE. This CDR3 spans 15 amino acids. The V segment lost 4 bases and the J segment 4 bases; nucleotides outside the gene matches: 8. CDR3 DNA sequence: TGTGCCAGCAGCTCGTCGGGACTACTTTACAATGAGCAGTTCTTC. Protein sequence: CASSSSGLLYNEQFF.

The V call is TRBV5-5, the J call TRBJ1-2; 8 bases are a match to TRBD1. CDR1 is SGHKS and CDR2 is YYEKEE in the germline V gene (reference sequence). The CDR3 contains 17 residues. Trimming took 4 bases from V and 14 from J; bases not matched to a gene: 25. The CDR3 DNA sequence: TGTGCCAGCAGCCTTGCTGTACCGGGACAGGAGATCCTAAACCCTACCTTC. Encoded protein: CASSLAVPGQEILNPTF.

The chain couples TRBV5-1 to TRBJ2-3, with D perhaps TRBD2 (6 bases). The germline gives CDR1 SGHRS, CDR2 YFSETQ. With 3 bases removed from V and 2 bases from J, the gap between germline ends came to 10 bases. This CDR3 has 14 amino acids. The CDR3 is CASSSTSNTDTQYF. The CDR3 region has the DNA TGCGCCAGCAGCTCAACTAGCAACACAGATACGCAGTATTTT.

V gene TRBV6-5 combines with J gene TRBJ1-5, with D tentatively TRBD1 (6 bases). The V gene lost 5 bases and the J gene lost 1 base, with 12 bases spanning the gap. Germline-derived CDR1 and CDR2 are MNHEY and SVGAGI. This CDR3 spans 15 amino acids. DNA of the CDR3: TGTGCCAGCAGTCCAACAGGGATGAGCAATCAGCCCCAGCATTTT. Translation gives CASSPTGMSNQPQHF.

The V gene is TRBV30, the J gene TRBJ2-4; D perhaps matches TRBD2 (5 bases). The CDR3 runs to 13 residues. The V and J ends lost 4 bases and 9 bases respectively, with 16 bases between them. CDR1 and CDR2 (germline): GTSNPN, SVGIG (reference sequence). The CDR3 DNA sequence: TGTGCCTGGAATCAAGGACTTGGGAGCATTCAGTACTTC. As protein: CAWNQGLGSIQYF. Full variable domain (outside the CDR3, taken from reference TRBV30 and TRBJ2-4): SQTIHQWPATLVQPVGSPLSLECTVEGTSNPNLYWYRQAAGRGLQLLFYSVGIGQISSEVPQNLSASRPQDRQFILSSKKLLLSDSGFYLCAWNQGLGSIQYFGAGTRLSVL.

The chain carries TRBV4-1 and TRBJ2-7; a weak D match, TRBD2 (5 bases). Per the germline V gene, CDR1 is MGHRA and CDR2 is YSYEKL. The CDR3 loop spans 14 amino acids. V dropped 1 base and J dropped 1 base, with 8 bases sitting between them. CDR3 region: CASSQGLASYEQYF. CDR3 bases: TGCGCCAGCAGCCAAGGGCTAGCTTCCTACGAGCAGTACTTC.

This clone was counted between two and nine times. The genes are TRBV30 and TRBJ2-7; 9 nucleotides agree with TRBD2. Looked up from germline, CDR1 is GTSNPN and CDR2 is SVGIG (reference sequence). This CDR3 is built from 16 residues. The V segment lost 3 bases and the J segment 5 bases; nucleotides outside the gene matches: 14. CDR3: CAWRVSRASGTNEQYF. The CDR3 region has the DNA TGTGCCTGGAGGGTGTCGAGGGCTAGCGGGACCAACGAGCAGTACTTC.

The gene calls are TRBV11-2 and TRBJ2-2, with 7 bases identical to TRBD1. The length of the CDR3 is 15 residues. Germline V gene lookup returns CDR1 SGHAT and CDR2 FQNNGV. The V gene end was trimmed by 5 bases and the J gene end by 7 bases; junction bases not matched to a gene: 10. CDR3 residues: CASSPWDSLGGELFF. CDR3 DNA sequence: TGTGCCAGCAGCCCCTGGGACAGCTTAGGCGGGGAGCTGTTTTTT.

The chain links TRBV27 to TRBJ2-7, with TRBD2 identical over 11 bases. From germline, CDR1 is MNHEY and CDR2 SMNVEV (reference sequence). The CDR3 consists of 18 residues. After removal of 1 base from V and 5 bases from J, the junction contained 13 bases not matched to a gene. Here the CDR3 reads CASSLFFTDGLAGDEQYF. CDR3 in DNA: TGTGCCAGCAGTTTATTCTTTACAGATGGACTAGCGGGCGACGAGCAGTACTTC.